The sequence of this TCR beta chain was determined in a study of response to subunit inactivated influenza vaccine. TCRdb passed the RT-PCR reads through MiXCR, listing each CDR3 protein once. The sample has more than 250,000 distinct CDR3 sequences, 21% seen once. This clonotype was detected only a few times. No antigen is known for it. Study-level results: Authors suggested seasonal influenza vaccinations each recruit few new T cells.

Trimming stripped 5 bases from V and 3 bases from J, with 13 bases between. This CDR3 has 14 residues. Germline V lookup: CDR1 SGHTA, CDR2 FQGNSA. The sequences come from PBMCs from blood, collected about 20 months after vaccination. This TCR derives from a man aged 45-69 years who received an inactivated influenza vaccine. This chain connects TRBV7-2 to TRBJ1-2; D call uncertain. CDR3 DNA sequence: TGTGCCAGCAGCCCAACCCCACCGGACTATGGCTACACCTTC. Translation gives CASSPTPPDYGYTF.